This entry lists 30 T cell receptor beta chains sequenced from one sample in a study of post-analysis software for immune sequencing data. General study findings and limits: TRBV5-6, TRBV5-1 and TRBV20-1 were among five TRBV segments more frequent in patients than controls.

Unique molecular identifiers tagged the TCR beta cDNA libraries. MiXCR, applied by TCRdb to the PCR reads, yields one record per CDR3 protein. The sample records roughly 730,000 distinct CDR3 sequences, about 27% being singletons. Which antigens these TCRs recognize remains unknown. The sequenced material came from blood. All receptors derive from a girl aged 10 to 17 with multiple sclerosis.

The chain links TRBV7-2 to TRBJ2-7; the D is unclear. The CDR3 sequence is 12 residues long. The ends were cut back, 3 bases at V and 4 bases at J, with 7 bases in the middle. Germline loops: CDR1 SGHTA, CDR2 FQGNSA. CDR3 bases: TGTGCCAGCAGCTTTACAGATTACGAGCAGTACTTC. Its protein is CASSFTDYEQYF.

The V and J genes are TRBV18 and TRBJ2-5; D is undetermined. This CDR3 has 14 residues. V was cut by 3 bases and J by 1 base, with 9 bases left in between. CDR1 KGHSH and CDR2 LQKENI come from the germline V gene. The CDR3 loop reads CASSPGGSQETQYF. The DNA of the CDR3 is TGTGCCAGCTCACCCGGTGGAAGCCAAGAGACCCAGTACTTC.

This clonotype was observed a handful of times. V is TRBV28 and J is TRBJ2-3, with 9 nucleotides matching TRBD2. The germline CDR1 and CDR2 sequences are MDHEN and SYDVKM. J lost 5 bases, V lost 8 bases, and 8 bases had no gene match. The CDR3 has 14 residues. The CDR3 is CASRAGGREDTQYF. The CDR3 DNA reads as TGTGCCAGCCGGGCGGGGGGGCGTGAAGATACGCAGTATTTT.

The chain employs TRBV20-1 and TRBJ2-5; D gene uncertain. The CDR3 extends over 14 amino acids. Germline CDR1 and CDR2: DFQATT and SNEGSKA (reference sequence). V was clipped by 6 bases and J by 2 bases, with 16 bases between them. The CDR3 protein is CSAPNRAAQETQYF. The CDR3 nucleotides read TGCAGTGCCCCTAACAGAGCCGCACAAGAGACCCAGTACTTC.

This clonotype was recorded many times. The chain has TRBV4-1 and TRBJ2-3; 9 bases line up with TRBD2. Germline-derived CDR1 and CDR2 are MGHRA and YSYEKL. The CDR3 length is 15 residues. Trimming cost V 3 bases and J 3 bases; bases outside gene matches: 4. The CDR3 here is CASSQKRGETDTQYF. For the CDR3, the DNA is TGCGCCAGCAGCCAGAAGCGGGGGGAGACAGATACGCAGTATTTT.

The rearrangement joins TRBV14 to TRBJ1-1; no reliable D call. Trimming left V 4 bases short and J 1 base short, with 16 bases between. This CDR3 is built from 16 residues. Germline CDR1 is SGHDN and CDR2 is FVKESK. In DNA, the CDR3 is TGTGCCAGCAGCCGGTTACAATCGTGGGGGAACACTGAAGCTTTCTTT. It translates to CASSRLQSWGNTEAFF.

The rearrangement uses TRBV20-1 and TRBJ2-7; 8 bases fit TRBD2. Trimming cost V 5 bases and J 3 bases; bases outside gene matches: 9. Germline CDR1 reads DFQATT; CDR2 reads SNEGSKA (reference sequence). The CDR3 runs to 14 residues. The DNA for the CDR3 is TGCAGTGCTTACCGAAGCGGGAGTGACTACGAGCAGTACTTC. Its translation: CSAYRSGSDYEQYF.

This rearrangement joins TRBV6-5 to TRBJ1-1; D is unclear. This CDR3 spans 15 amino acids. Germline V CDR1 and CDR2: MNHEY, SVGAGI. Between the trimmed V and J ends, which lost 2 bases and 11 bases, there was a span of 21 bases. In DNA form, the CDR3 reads TGTGCCAGCAGTTACGCAGGTCGACAACTTAGTGGGGCTTTCTTT. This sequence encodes CASSYAGRQLSGAFF.

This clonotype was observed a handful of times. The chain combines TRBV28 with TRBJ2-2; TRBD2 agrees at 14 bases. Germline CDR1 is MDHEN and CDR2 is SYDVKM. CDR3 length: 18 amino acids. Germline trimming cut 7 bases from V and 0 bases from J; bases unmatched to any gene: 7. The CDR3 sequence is CASKGTSGRGANTGELFF. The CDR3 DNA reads TGTGCCAGCAAAGGGACTAGCGGGAGAGGGGCGAACACCGGGGAGCTGTTTTTT.

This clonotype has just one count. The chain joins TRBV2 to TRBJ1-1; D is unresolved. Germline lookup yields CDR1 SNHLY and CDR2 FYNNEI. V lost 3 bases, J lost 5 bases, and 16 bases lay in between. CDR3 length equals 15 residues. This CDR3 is CASSDPAEVRTEAFF. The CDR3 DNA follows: TGTGCCAGCAGTGATCCCGCGGAAGTCCGGACTGAAGCTTTCTTT.

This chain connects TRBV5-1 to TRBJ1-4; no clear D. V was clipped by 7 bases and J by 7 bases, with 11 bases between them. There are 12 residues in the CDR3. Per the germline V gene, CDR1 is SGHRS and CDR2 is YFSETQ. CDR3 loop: CASRNGGEKLFF. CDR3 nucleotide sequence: TGCGCCAGCCGGAATGGTGGTGAAAAACTGTTTTTT.

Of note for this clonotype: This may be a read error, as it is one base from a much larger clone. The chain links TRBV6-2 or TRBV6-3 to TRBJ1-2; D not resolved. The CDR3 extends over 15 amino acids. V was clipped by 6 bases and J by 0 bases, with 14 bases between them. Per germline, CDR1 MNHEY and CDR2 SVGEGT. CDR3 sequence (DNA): TGTGCCAGCAGCCGGACGGTGGGAACTAACTATGGCTACACCTTC. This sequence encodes CASSRTVGTNYGYTF.

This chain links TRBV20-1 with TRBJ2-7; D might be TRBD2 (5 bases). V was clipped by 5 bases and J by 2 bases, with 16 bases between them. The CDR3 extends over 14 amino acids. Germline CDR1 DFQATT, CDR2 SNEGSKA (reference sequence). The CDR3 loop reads CSAPRGRKPYEQYF. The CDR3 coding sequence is TGCAGTGCTCCCCGGGGTAGAAAGCCCTACGAGCAGTACTTC.

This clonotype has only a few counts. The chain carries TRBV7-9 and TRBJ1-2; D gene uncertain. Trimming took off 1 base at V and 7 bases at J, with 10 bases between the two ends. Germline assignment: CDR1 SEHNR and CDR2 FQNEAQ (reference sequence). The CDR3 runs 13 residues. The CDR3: CASSLDPTGGYTF. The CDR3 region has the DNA TGTGCCAGCAGCTTAGACCCTACGGGTGGCTACACCTTC.

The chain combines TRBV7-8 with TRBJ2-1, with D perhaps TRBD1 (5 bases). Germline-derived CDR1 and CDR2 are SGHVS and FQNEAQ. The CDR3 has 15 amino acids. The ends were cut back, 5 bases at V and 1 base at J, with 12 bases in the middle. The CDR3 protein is CASSDRQYSYNEQFF. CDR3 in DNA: TGTGCCAGCAGCGACCGACAGTATTCCTACAATGAGCAGTTCTTC.

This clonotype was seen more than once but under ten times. CDR3 residues: CSAISSDKWGYTF. CDR3 DNA sequence: TGCAGTGCTATCTCGTCGGACAAGTGGGGCTACACCTTC. The genes are TRBV20-1 and TRBJ1-2, with D possibly matching TRBD1 (5 bases). Germline assignment: CDR1 DFQATT and CDR2 SNEGSKA (reference sequence). V was cut by 4 bases and J by 8 bases, with 17 bases left in between. The CDR3 consists of 13 residues.

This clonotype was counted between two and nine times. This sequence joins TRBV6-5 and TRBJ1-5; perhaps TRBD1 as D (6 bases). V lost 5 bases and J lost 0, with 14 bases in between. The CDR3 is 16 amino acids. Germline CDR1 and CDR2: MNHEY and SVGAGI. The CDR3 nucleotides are TGTGCCAGCAGTCCGGGACATCGAGTTAGCAATCAGCCCCAGCATTTT. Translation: CASSPGHRVSNQPQHF.

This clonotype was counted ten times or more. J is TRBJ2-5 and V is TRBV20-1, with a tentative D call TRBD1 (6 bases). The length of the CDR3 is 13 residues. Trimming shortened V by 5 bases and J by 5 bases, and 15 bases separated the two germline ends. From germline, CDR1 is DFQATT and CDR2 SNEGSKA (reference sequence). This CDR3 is CSADPGEGETQYF. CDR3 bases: TGCAGTGCTGATCCAGGGGAAGGGGAGACCCAGTACTTC.

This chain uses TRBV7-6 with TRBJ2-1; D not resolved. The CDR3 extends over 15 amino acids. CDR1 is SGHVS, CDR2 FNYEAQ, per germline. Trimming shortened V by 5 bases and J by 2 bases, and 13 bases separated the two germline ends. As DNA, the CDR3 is TGTGCCAGCAGCGTCATGATAGGGACCTACAATGAGCAGTTCTTC. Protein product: CASSVMIGTYNEQFF.

The CDR3 sequence: CASSPRGHGETHRYEQYF. CDR3 DNA: TGTGCCAGCAGCCCCCGGGGCCATGGCGAGACTCACCGCTACGAGCAGTACTTC. The chain links TRBV7-2 to TRBJ2-7, with D possibly being TRBD1 or TRBD2 (5 bases each). The length of the CDR3 is 18 residues. V was clipped by 5 bases and J by 3 bases, with 26 bases between them. From germline, CDR1 is SGHTA and CDR2 FQGNSA.

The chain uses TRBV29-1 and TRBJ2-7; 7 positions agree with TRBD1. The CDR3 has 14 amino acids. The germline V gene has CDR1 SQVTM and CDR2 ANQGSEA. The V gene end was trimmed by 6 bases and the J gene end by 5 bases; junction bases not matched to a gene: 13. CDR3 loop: CSVARTGNRHEQYF. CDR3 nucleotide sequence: TGCAGCGTGGCCAGGACAGGAAATCGCCACGAGCAGTACTTC.

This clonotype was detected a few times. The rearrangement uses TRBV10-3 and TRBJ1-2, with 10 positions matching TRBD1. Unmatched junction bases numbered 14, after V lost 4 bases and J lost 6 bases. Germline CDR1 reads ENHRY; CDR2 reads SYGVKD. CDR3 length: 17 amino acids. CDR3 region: CAISGIDRGPLLDGYTF. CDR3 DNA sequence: TGTGCCATCAGTGGAATCGACAGGGGGCCCCTACTGGATGGCTACACCTTC.

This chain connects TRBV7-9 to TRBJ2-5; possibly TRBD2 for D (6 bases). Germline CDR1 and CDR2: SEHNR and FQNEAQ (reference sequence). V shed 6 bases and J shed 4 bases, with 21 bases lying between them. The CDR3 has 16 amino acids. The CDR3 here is CASSLSSGTPRETQYF. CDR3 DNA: TGTGCCAGCAGTCTCTCCTCCGGGACTCCGCGAGAGACCCAGTACTTC.

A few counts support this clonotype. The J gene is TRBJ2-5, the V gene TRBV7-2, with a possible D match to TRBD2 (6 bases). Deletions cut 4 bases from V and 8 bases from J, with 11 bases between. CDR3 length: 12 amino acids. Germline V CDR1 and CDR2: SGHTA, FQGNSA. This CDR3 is CASSYGTSTQYF. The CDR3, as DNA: TGTGCCAGCAGCTATGGGACTTCCACCCAGTACTTC.

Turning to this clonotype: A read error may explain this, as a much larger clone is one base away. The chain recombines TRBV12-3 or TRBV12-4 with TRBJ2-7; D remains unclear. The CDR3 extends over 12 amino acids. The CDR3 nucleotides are TGTACCAGCAGCCCGGGTACCTACGAGCAGTACTTC. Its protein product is CTSSPGTYEQYF.

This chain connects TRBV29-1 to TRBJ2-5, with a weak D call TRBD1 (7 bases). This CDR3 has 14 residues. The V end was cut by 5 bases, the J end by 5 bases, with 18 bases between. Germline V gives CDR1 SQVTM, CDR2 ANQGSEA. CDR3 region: CSVSTGSGGETQYF. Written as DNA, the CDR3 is TGCAGCGTTTCGACCGGATCAGGGGGGGAGACCCAGTACTTC. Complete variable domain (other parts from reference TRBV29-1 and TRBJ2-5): SAVISQKPSRDICQRGTSLTIQCQVDSQVTMMFWYRQQPGQSLTLIATANQGSEATYESGFVIDKFPISRPNLTFSTLTVSNMSPEDSSIYLCSVSTGSGGETQYFGPGTRLLVL.

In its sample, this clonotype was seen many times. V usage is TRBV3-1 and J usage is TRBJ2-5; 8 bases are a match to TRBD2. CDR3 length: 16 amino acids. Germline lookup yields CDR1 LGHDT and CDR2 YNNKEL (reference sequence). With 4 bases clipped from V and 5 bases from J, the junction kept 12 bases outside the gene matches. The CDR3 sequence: CASSLLTSERSETQYF. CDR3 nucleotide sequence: TGTGCCAGCAGCCTATTGACTAGCGAGAGGAGCGAGACCCAGTACTTC.

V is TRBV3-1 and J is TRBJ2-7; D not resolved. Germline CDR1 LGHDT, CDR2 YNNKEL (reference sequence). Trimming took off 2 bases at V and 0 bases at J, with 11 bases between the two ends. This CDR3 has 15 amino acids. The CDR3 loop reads CASSQYQGHSYEQYF. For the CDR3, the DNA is TGTGCCAGCAGCCAATATCAAGGGCACTCCTACGAGCAGTACTTC.

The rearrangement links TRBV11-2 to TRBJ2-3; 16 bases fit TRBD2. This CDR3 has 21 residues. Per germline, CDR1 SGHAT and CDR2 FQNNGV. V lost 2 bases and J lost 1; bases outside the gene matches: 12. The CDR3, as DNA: TGTGCCAGCAGCTTACCCCCCGGGGGACTAGCGGGAGGGCCTGGCACAGATACGCAGTATTTT. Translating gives CASSLPPGGLAGGPGTDTQYF. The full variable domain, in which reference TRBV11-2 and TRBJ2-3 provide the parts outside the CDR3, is EAGVAQSPRYKIIEKRQSVAFWCNPISGHATLYWYQQILGQGPKLLIQFQNNGVVDDSQLPKDRFSAERLKGVDSTLKIQPAKLEDSAVYLCASSLPPGGLAGGPGTDTQYFGPGTRLTVL.

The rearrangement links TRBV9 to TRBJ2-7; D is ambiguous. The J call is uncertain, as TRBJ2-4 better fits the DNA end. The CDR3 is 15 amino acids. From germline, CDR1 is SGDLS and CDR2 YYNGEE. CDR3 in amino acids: CASSVAIVGKNIQYF. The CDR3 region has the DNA TGTGCCAGCAGCGTAGCTATAGTAGGAAAAAACATTCAGTACTTC.